The 3 T cell receptor beta chains in this list originate from one sample, sequenced in a study of human T cells and chemical hapten exposure (dated by TCRdb to about 2021). In light of the paper, this sample's time point label describes: pre-sensitization, week 0. This specimen's treatment or condition label, interpreted: therapeutic diphenylcyclopropenone sensitization with weekly scalp DPC. Receptor libraries were prepared by RACE. The data were produced on a NextSeq 500. TCRdb ran its own pipeline on the public reads, namely fastp trimming at Q25 and MiXCR clone calling, and kept in-frame beta chains. Every CDR3 protein is listed once, alongside the most common genes and DNA of its rows. Present in this sample are 380,000 or so distinct CDR3 sequences, approximately 5% of which were seen just once. The ten largest clones add up to over 6.5% of the sample. This specimen consisted of whole blood, obtained in connection with sensitization to the hapten diphenylcyclopropenone (DPC). Source of these receptors: a woman under 30 with alopecia areata. Some clones in this sample may be carry-over from other donors' samples.

The genes are TRBV7-2 and TRBJ2-7, with D perhaps being TRBD1 or TRBD2 (5 bases each). The CDR3 is 14 amino acids. Germline V gene lookup returns CDR1 SGHTA and CDR2 FQGNSA. The germline V and J ends were trimmed by 5 bases and 9 bases, with 20 bases remaining between them. The CDR3, as DNA: TGTGCCAGCAGCACCAACTGGGACGATCCCGCGCAGTACTTC. Residues: CASSTNWDDPAQYF.

This clonotype has ten or more counts. The gene calls are TRBV6-2 or TRBV6-3 and TRBJ2-6, with 7 bases fitting TRBD1. Germline V gives CDR1 MNHEY, CDR2 SVGEGT. The CDR3 is 18 residues long. The V and J ends lost 4 bases and 0 bases, in that order; junction bases with no gene match: 9. CDR3: CASSFRTGLSSGANVLTF. Here the CDR3 DNA reads TGTGCCAGCAGTTTCCGGACAGGCCTGAGCTCTGGGGCCAACGTCCTGACTTTC.

This clonotype showed up just a few times. The chain has TRBV12-3 or TRBV12-4 and TRBJ2-7, with D uncertain. The CDR3 contains 13 residues. V lost 7 bases and J 7 bases, leaving 17 bases between the germline ends. The CDR3 sequence is CASTLGPLTEQYF. Here the CDR3 DNA reads TGTGCCAGCACCCTAGGGCCGTTAACGGAGCAGTACTTC.